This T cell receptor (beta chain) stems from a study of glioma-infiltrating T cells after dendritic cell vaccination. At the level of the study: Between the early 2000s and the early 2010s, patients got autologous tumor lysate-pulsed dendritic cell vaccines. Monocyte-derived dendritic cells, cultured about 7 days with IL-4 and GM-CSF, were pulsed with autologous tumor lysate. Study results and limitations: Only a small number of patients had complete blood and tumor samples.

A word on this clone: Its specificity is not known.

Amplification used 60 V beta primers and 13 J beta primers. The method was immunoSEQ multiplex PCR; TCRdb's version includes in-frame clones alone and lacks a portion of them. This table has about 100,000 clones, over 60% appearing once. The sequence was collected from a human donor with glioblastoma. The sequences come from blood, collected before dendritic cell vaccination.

As DNA, the CDR3 is TGTGCCAGCAGCTTGACAGGTTTCACAGATACGCAGTATTTT. As protein: CASSLTGFTDTQYF. The chain uses TRBV7-9 and TRBJ2-3, with D possibly being TRBD1 (6 bases). Per the germline V gene, CDR1 is SEHNR and CDR2 is FQNEAQ (reference sequence). V was shortened by 3 bases and J by 2 bases, with 9 bases between the two germline ends. The CDR3 is 14 residues long.